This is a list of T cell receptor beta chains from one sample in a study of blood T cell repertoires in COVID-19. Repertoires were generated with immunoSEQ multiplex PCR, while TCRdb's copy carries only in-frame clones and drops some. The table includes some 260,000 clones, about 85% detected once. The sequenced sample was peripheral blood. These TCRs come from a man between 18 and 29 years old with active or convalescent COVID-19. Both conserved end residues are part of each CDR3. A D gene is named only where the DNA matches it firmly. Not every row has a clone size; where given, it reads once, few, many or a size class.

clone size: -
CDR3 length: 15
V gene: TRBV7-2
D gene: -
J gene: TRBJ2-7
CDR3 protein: CASSWNSRGGYEQYF
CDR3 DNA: TGTGCCAGCAGCTGGAACTCGAGGGGGGGCTACGAGCAGTACTTC

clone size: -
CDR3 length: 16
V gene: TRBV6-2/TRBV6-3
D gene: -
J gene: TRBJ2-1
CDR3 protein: CASTPISSYLYNEQFF
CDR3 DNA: TGTGCCAGCACCCCGATTTCTAGTTACCTCTACAATGAGCAGTTCTTC

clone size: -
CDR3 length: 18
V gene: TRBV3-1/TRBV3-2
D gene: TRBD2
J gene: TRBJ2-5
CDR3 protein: CASSQGPSGGLVQETQYF
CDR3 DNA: TGTGCCAGCAGCCAAGGGCCTAGCGGGGGTTTGGTCCAAGAGACCCAGTACTTC

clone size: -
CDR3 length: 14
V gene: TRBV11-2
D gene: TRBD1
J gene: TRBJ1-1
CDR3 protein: CASTRLTGGTEAFF
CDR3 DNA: TGTGCCAGCACCCGATTGACAGGGGGCACTGAAGCTTTCTTT

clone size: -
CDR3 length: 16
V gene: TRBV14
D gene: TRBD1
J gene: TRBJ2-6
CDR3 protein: CASSRWDSSGANVLTF
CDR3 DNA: TGTGCCAGCAGCCGATGGGACAGCTCTGGGGCCAACGTCCTGACTTTC

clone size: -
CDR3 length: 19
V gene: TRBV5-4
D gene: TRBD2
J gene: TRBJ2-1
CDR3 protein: CASSLVAGALKSSYNEQFF
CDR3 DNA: TGTGCCAGCAGCTTGGTAGCGGGGGCCCTCAAGAGCTCCTACAATGAGCAGTTCTTC

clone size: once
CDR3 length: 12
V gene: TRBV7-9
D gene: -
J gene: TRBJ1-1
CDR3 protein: CASSLAQGEAFF
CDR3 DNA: TGTGCCAGCAGCTTAGCGCAGGGCGAAGCTTTCTTT

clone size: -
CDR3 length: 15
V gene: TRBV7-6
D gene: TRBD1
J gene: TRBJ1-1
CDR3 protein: CASSHRQGMNTEAFF
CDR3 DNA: TGTGCCAGCAGCCACCGACAGGGCATGAACACTGAAGCTTTCTTT

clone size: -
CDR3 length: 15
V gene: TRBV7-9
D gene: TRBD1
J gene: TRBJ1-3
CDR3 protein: CASSLWTGAGNTIYF
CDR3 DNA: TGTGCCAGCAGCTTGTGGACAGGGGCTGGAAACACCATATATTTT

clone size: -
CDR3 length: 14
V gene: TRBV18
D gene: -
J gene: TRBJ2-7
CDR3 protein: CASSPGAAEYEQYF
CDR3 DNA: TGTGCCAGCTCACCAGGAGCCGCAGAGTACGAGCAGTACTTC

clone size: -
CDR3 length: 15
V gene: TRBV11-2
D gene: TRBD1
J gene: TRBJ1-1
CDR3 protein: CASSPGTGGNTEAFF
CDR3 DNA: TGTGCCAGCAGCCCTGGGACAGGAGGGAACACTGAAGCTTTCTTT

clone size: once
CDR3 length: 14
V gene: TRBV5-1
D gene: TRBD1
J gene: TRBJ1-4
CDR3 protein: CASSFSDREKKLFF
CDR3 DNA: TGCGCCAGCAGTTTCTCGGACAGGGAGAAAAAACTGTTTTTT

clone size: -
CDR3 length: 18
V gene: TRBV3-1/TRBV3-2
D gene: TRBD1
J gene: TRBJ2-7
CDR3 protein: CASSPHLLRTGEDYEQYF
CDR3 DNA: TGTGCCAGCAGCCCCCATCTCCTCCGAACAGGGGAAGACTACGAGCAGTACTTC

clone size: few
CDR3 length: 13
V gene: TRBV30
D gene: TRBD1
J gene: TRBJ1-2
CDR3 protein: CAWSSGQEVGYTF
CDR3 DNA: TGTGCCTGGAGTTCCGGACAGGAGGTTGGCTACACCTTC

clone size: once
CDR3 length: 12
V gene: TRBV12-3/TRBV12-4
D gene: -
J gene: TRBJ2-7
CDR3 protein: CASSPVAYEQYF
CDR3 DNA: TGTGCCAGCAGCCCAGTGGCCTACGAGCAGTACTTC

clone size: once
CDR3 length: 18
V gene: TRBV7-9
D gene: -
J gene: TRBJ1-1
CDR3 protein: CASSSDTWRTAMNTEAFF
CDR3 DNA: TGTGCCAGCAGCTCGGACACTTGGAGGACAGCAATGAACACTGAAGCTTTCTTT

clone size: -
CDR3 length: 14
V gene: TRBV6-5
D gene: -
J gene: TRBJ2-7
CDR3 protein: CASSYSSLGGEQYF
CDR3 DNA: TGTGCCAGCAGTTACTCATCCTTGGGGGGCGAGCAGTACTTC

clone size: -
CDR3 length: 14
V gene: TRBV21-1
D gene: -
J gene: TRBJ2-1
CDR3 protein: CASSNNFLANEQFF
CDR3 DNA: TGTGCCAGCAGCAACAATTTCCTAGCCAATGAGCAGTTCTTC

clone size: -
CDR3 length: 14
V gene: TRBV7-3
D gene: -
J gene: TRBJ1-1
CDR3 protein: CASSPQGSNTEAFF
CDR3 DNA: TGTGCCAGCAGCCCTCAGGGGTCGAACACTGAAGCTTTCTTT

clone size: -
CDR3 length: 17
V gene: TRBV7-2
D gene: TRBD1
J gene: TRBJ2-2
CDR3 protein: CASSPLGQGALTGELFF
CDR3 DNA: TGTGCCAGCAGCCCCTTGGGACAGGGGGCTTTAACCGGGGAGCTGTTTTTT

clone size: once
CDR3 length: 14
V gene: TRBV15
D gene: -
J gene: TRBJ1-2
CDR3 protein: CATSRDRQGSYYTF
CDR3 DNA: TGTGCCACCAGCAGAGATAGGCAGGGGTCATACTACACCTTC

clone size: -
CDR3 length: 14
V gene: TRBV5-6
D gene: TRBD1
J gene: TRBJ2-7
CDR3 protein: CASSPTGVSYEQYF
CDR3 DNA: TGTGCCAGCAGCCCGACAGGGGTTTCCTACGAGCAGTACTTC

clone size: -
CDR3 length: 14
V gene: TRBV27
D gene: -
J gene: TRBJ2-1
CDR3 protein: CASSLVRDYNEQFF
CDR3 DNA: TGTGCCAGCAGTTTGGTCAGGGACTACAATGAGCAGTTCTTC

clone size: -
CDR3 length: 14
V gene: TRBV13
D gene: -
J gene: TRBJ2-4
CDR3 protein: CASSEGGLKNIQYF
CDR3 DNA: TGTGCCAGCAGCGAGGGCGGACTAAAAAACATTCAGTACTTC

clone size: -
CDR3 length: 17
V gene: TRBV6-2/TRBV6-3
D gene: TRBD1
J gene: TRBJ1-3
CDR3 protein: CASSQRRTGPSGNTIYF
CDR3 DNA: TGTGCCAGCAGCCAACGCCGGACAGGGCCCTCTGGAAACACCATATATTTT

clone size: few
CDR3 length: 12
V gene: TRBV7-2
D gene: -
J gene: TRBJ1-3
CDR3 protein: CASTSRGNTIYF
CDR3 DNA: TGTGCCAGCACCTCCCGGGGAAACACCATATATTTT

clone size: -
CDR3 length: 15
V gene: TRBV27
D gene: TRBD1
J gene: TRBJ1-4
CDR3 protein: CASSPGTVTNEKLFF
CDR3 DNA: TGTGCCAGCAGTCCAGGGACAGTAACTAATGAAAAACTGTTTTTT

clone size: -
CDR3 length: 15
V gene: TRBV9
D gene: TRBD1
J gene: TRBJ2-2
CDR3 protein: CASSVETGVTGELFF
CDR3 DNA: TGTGCCAGCAGCGTAGAAACAGGGGTTACCGGGGAGCTGTTTTTT

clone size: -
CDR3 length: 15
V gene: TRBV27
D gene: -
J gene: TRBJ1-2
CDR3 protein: CASRIQGIYNYGYTF
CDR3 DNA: TGTGCCAGCAGGATACAGGGCATCTACAACTATGGCTACACCTTC

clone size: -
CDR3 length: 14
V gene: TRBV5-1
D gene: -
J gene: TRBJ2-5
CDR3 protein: CASSSASWQETQYF
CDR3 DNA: TGCGCCAGCAGCTCCGCTAGCTGGCAAGAGACCCAGTACTTC

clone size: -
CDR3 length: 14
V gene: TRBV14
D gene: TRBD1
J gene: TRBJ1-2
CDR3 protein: CASSRQGLVQGYTF
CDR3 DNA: TGTGCCAGCAGCCGACAGGGGTTGGTTCAAGGCTACACCTTC

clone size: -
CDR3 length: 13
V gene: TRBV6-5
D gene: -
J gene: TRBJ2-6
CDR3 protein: CASRGAGANVLTF
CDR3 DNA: TGTGCCAGCAGGGGCGCTGGGGCCAACGTCCTGACTTTC

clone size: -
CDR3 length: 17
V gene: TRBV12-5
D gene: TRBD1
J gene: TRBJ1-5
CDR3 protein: CASGLAITGASNQPQHF
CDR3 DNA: TGTGCTAGTGGTTTGGCCATTACAGGGGCTAGCAATCAGCCCCAGCATTTT

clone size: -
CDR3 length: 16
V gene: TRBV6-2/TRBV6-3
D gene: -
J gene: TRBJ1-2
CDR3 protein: CASSYSTGSAFYGYTF
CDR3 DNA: TGTGCCAGCAGTTACTCCACAGGATCCGCGTTCTATGGCTACACCTTC

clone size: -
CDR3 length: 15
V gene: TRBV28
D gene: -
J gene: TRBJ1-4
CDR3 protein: CASSPSNPQNEKLFF
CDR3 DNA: TGTGCCAGCAGTCCCTCAAATCCCCAGAATGAAAAACTGTTTTTT

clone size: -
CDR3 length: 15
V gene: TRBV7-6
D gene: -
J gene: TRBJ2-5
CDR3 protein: CASSLAGGRQETQYF
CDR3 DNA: TGTGCCAGCAGCTTAGCAGGAGGGAGACAAGAGACCCAGTACTTC

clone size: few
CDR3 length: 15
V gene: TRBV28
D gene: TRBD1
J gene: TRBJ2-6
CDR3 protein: CASRPQGAGANVLTF
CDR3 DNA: TGTGCCAGCAGGCCACAGGGGGCTGGGGCCAACGTCCTGACTTTC

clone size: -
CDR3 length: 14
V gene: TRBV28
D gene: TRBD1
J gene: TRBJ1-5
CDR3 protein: CASSLGTGEQPQHF
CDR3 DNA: TGTGCCAGCAGTTTAGGGACAGGGGAACAGCCCCAGCATTTT

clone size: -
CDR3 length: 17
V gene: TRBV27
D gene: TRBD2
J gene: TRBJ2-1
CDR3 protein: CASSPPRLAGVYGEQFF
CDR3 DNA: TGTGCCAGCAGTCCACCCCGACTAGCGGGAGTTTACGGTGAGCAGTTCTTC

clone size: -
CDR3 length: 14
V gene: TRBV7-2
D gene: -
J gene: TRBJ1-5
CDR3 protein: CASSLFSGDQPQHF
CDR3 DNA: TGTGCCAGCAGCTTATTTTCCGGGGATCAGCCCCAGCATTTT

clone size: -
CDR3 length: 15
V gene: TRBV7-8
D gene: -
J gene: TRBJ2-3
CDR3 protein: CASRRDTSSTDTQYF
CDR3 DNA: TGTGCCAGCAGACGTGACACCAGTAGCACAGATACGCAGTATTTT